The next 3 T cell receptor beta chains were all read from a single sample in a study of cytomegalovirus exposure and HLA in healthy donors. Use of 60 Vbeta and 13 Jbeta primers characterized the PCR. The assay was immunoSEQ multiplex PCR, and TCRdb's table has in-frame clones only and misses some. Of 100,000 to 150,000 clones listed, around two thirds are singletons. Material: PBMCs. The receptors shown here come from a man between 60 and 75 years old in good health and CMV-seropositive.

The chain has TRBV5-1 and TRBJ1-2; D gene ambiguous. V lost 4 bases to trimming and J lost 5 bases, with 21 bases between them. Germline V gives CDR1 SGHRS, CDR2 YFSETQ. The CDR3 consists of 16 residues. DNA of the CDR3: TGCGCCAGCAGCGGGAGGTCAGACGGAGATCGGTATGGCTACACCTTC. Protein sequence: CASSGRSDGDRYGYTF.

The gene calls are TRBV23-1 and TRBJ2-1; no clear D gene. TRBV23-1 is reported as an ORF; its role is uncertain. V was cut by 8 bases and J by 9 bases, with 5 bases left in between. The CDR3 spans 9 residues. DNA of the CDR3: TGCGCCAGCTCCCTTGAGCAGTTCTTC. The encoded protein is CASSLEQFF.

This clone came up a few times. This sequence joins TRBV2 and TRBJ1-4; 12 bases line up with TRBD1. The CDR3 totals 16 residues. The J segment lost 8 bases and the V segment lost 2 bases, leaving 6 bases of the junction unmatched. Germline lookup yields CDR1 SNHLY and CDR2 FYNNEI. CDR3 sequence: CASSERDRGRIEKLFF. The CDR3 coding sequence is TGTGCCAGCAGTGAAAGGGACAGGGGGCGAATCGAAAAACTGTTTTTT. The complete variable domain, with remaining parts taken from reference TRBV2 and TRBJ1-4, reads EPEVTQTPSHQVTQMGQEVILRCVPISNHLYFYWYRQILGQKVEFLVSFYNNEISEKSEIFDDQFSVERPDGSNFTLKIRSTKLEDSAMYFCASSERDRGRIEKLFFGSGTQLSVL.